This TCR beta chain was retrieved from a study of beta chain features in type 1 diabetes (dated by TCRdb to the late 2010s). Study-wide context: Patients and healthy donors did not differ in mean age, gender distribution, total cell number or subset yield. Naive and central memory subsets were obtained from all 30 or so donors, but regulatory and stem cell-like memory subsets were isolated from only 8 patients and roughly eight healthy donors. In the study, TCRB repertoires of sorted circulating CD4+ T cell subsets from recently diagnosed type 1 diabetes patients were compared with those of matched healthy donors. A total of roughly 100,000,000 sorted cells were examined across all samples, and the number of cells per subset was strongly correlated with RNA yield.

Here is what the overall study found, with its caveats: Because small numbers of individuals were included in the HLA sub-analyses, any influence of HLA type on TCRB rearrangement was left unresolved. At VDJ recombination sites, type 1 diabetes patients had fewer insertions and more deleted nucleotides, which implies abnormalities in thymic rearrangement. PCR may preferentially amplify shorter templates, but because patient and control samples were amplified and corrected together, any resulting skew would affect both groups equally. The naive, central memory and regulatory TCRB repertoires appeared to resemble one another more closely among patients than among healthy donors. Because cDNA was sequenced instead of genomic DNA, highly expressing activated cells could be over-represented, though the groups showed no difference in activation or CD3 levels. Type 1 diabetes patients showed a moderate but significant shortening of TCRB CDR3 length in all four CD4+ subsets.

Each donor gave one peripheral blood draw, averaging roughly 120 mL, which was collected into heparinised tubes. Naive, central memory, regulatory and stem cell-like memory CD4+ T cells were sorted on a BD FACSAria II using a panel including CD45RO, CCR7, CD25, CD127, CD95 and CD27. All sorted populations exceeded 95% purity. Right away, PBMCs were isolated by Lymphoprep density gradient centrifugation and were stained directly, with no culture step. So that batch effects would be minimized, each experiment stained and sorted samples in pairs, pairing one healthy donor with one patient. The CDR3 runs 17 amino acids, cysteine and phenylalanine included. Only the CDR3 DNA is retained, 51 bases long and in frame from the first base. CDR1 is given as SGHTA and CDR2 as FQGNSA, both from the germline V gene. Clipping removes 2 bases from V and 5 bases from J, with 12 as the unmatched junction base count.

All of the isolated RNA was reverse transcribed with the High Capacity cDNA Reverse Transcription Kit, so expressed TCRB transcripts were sequenced. Naive, central memory and regulatory T cell samples underwent deep immunoSEQ sequencing, averaging approximately 3.3 million total reads per sample. Sorted cells were lysed in RLT buffer, and RNA was extracted using DNase-treated RNeasy Micro or Mini kits according to cell number. To prevent cross-contamination, each cell subset was processed individually, whereas patient and healthy donor samples were processed jointly. The immunoSEQ multiplex PCR was used to amplify TCRB sequences from cDNA, generating 87-bp fragments that spanned the CDR3 region. The amplicons were sequenced using the Illumina HiSeq platform. Per the authors' processing: PCR bias was computationally corrected using synthetic template baselines, reads within Hamming distance 2 were collapsed, and singletons that could not be merged were discarded. By aligning reads against IMGT, V, D and J genes, CDR3 length, and insertions or deletions at six rearrangement sites were assigned. Within each subset, clonotype counts were normalized to the number of sorted cells before true diversity and Gini coefficients were calculated with the tcR R package. The overlap coefficient, calculated on TCRB nucleotide sequences, was used to measure repertoire sharing. Out-of-frame TCRB sequences from naive cells were analyzed to stand in for the pre-selection repertoire. This is the immuneACCESS table as TCRdb keeps it, with only in-frame sequences that have V and J called. A part of the clones is gone; compared with another copy, unresolved V genes explain less than half, and the rest is unexplained. Clone size and V and J calls were adopted from that table, with D and trimming inferred from the DNA. For this sample the table gives about 260,000 clones, of which 68% were detected only once. The ten largest clonotypes hold 0.053% of the sample.

As for this clone: Its antigen specificity is not known. Within one base of it there is no much larger clone, and no base qualities were kept.

The chain is made from TRBV7-2 and TRBJ2-5; 9 nucleotides in the junction match TRBD2. The clonotype comes from a man aged 25 to 40 in good health. The source material was naive CD4+ T cells from blood. The cell subset or site label corresponds to: true naive CD4+ T cells. The DNA sequence follows: TGTGCCAGCAGCTTATGGGCAGCGGGAGGCGCGGGGGAGACCCAGTACTTC. This gives the protein CASSLWAAGGAGETQYF.